Reported below is one T cell receptor beta chain. Its antigen is unknown. No base quality information exists; no much larger clone differs at one position. Patients with autoimmune disease history or receiving systemic immunosuppression were excluded from the trial. In every dose cohort, peripheral blood was drawn for TCR sequencing at baseline, cycle 4 day 1, and cycle 7 day 1. Samples came from an open-label, multicenter, first-in-human phase I dose-escalation trial of ivuxolimab. Adults with locally advanced or metastatic melanoma, renal cell carcinoma, hepatocellular carcinoma or head and neck squamous cell carcinoma were enrolled in the trial. Before TCR sequencing, CD4+ T cells and CD8+ T cells from peripheral blood were sorted into separate populations. To sequence the TCRbeta CDR3 region, genomic DNA was isolated from the sorted cells. The immunoSEQ Assay was used for sequencing of TCRbeta CDR3 regions. TCRdb limited this immuneACCESS table to in-frame rearrangements with V and J called. A share of clones is missing; checked studies link under half to unresolved V genes, and the rest is unexplained. This sample gives 20,000 to 25,000 clones in total; 84% of them show up just once. The ten largest clones add up to about 35% of the sample.

These data originate in a study of OX40 agonist ivuxolimab in advanced cancers. Turning to the overall study: Ivuxolimab was a fully human IgG2 agonistic monoclonal antibody targeting the costimulatory receptor OX40 (CD134). Intravenous ivuxolimab was administered to patients every 2 weeks at six dose levels: 0.01, 0.1, 0.3, 1.5, 3 and 10 mg/kg. Of the approximately 54 dose-escalation patients, hepatocellular carcinoma was present in about 20, melanoma in around 15, renal cell carcinoma in 9 and head and neck cancer in 9. In the dose-escalation cohort, 65% to 90% of patients were male, and the mean age was roughly 60 years, with a range of roughly 20 to 85. Prior anti-PD-1, anti-PD-L1 or anti-CTLA-4 therapy was permitted, and checkpoint inhibitors had been received by 30% to 40% of dose-escalation patients. Partial responses were achieved by three dose-escalation patients, of whom one had hepatocellular carcinoma and two had cutaneous melanoma. Peripheral TCRbeta sequencing was intended to test whether TCR sequence diversity was altered and clonal T-cell expansion was caused by ivuxolimab. The paper reports the monotherapy dose-escalation portion (N ≈ 50 patients) of the phase I ivuxolimab trial.

The germline V gene encodes CDR1 MGHDK and CDR2 SYGVNS. The CDR3, cysteine through phenylalanine, is 11 amino acids long. Kept here is only the CDR3 DNA, which spans 33 bases and is read in frame from base 1. V drops 10 bases and J drops 12 bases, leaving 18 bases in between. The paper as a whole reports these results and caveats: On average, CD8+ T cells showed more expanded clones than CD4+ T cells after ivuxolimab. Which antigens the clonally expanded peripheral T cells were specific for was not determined. At doses of 0.1 to 3.0 mg/kg, clonal expansion of both CD4+ and CD8+ blood T cells was observed from baseline to week 6. In the 0.1-3.0 mg/kg groups, partial responders had among the lowest normalized peripheral clonal expansion, particularly in CD8+ T cells. Low levels of normalized T-cell clonal expansion were also seen in some nonresponding patients.

The clonotype was recovered from an adult with an advanced solid tumor such as melanoma, head and neck, liver or kidney cancer. The starting material was CD4+ or CD8+ T cells sorted from blood, obtained in a trial of the OX40 agonist ivuxolimab. The chain links TRBV25-1 with TRBJ1-1; the D gene is perhaps TRBD1, on 6 matching bases. The DNA sequence reads TGTGCCATTTTGGAGGGGGGGAGGACTTTCTTT. It is translated as CAILEGGRTFF.